A single TCR beta chain is shown here with its context. Its target is not known. This record comes from a study of CD4+ T cells in melanoma. General study results and limits: A reported correlation linked neoantigen-specific CD4+ T cells to CD8+, macrophage and B cell function. In melanoma, neoantigen-specific CD4+ T cells reportedly differed in differentiation state.

This CDR3 has 17 amino acids. V lost 4 bases and J 4 bases, leaving 20 bases between the germline ends. Germline V gene data show CDR1 as SNHLY and CDR2 as FYNNEI. Some clones are missing from TCRdb's copy, which holds only in-frame ones; the method was immunoSEQ multiplex PCR. The table records 17,000 or so clones, 83% of them present only once. The source is a human donor with melanoma. V gene TRBV2 combines with J gene TRBJ1-5; maybe TRBD1 (5 bases). Sequencing was performed on cells from a culture (not recorded whether cultured in vitro). Here the CDR3 reads CASSGETTGPLNQPQHF. CDR3 sequence (DNA): TGTGCCAGCAGTGGGGAGACCACGGGACCGCTAAATCAGCCCCAGCATTTT.